Listed below are T cell receptor beta chains from one sample, sequenced in a study of CD8+CD57+ T cells in acquired aplastic anemia. MiXCR, applied by TCRdb to the reads, yields one record per CDR3 protein. The table lists about 400,000 distinct CDR3 sequences, around 72% of them singletons, with approximately 3.8% in the top ten. The specimen sequenced was sorted CD4+, CD8+, or CD8+CD57+ T cells (not recorded which) from PBMCs. These receptors came from a human donor in good health, serving as a control. Each CDR3 is given without its conserved first and last residue. The order of the fields is CDR3 length, V gene, J gene, CDR3 protein.

cdr3_length: 14
v_call: TRBV9
j_call: TRBJ2-5
cdr3_aa: ASSPHGGLSYEPQY

cdr3_length: 15
v_call: TRBV7-2
j_call: TRBJ1-5
cdr3_aa: ASSSEAGRYSNQPQH

cdr3_length: 11
v_call: TRBV7-6
j_call: TRBJ2-7
cdr3_aa: ASSLPGAYEQY

cdr3_length: 13
v_call: TRBV15
j_call: TRBJ1-2
cdr3_aa: ATSRDRERFYGCT

cdr3_length: 13
v_call: TRBV2
j_call: TRBJ1-2
cdr3_aa: ASSVAPGGAYCGT

cdr3_length: 13
v_call: TRBV10-3
j_call: TRBJ2-2
cdr3_aa: AISEGSGHTGELF

cdr3_length: 12
v_call: TRBV5-1
j_call: TRBJ1-4
cdr3_aa: ASSLAGISPKLF

cdr3_length: 13
v_call: TRBV7-2
j_call: TRBJ2-5
cdr3_aa: ASSLGQGDRGAQY

cdr3_length: 11
v_call: TRBV3-1
j_call: TRBJ2-7
cdr3_aa: ASSQDPGREQY

cdr3_length: 12
v_call: TRBV7-2
j_call: TRBJ1-2
cdr3_aa: ASSFDRTSSDTH

cdr3_length: 11
v_call: TRBV7-2
j_call: TRBJ1-1
cdr3_aa: ASSLGWGQGAF

cdr3_length: 12
v_call: TRBV4-3
j_call: TRBJ2-1
cdr3_aa: ASSPVYADNEQF

cdr3_length: 16
v_call: TRBV10-3
j_call: TRBJ2-7
cdr3_aa: AISDSSLGVTLGYEQY

cdr3_length: 13
v_call: TRBV12-5
j_call: TRBJ1-6
cdr3_aa: ASAISGQGDSPLH

cdr3_length: 12
v_call: TRBV3-2
j_call: TRBJ2-3
cdr3_aa: ASRVGELLDTQY

cdr3_length: 12
v_call: TRBV5-1
j_call: TRBJ2-3
cdr3_aa: ASSLEGGIDTQY

cdr3_length: 12
v_call: TRBV20-1
j_call: TRBJ2-1
cdr3_aa: SARGLRASYEQF

cdr3_length: 11
v_call: TRBV19
j_call: TRBJ1-2
cdr3_aa: ASSSYQGYGYT

cdr3_length: 12
v_call: TRBV15
j_call: -
cdr3_aa: ATRRAACVDEQY

cdr3_length: 14
v_call: TRBV7-2
j_call: TRBJ1-5
cdr3_aa: ASSQRRGNNNQPQH

cdr3_length: 16
v_call: TRBV7-2
j_call: TRBJ2-6
cdr3_aa: ASSPREPFFSGANVLT

cdr3_length: 14
v_call: TRBV2
j_call: TRBJ2-2
cdr3_aa: ASSYFGLAGTGELF

cdr3_length: 9
v_call: TRBV29-1
j_call: TRBJ2-3
cdr3_aa: QALKERTEY

cdr3_length: 13
v_call: TRBV11-2
j_call: TRBJ2-3
cdr3_aa: ASSLRTEGTDTQY

cdr3_length: 12
v_call: TRBV5-1
j_call: TRBJ2-7
cdr3_aa: ASSLAARSYEQY

cdr3_length: 13
v_call: TRBV7-8
j_call: TRBJ1-1
cdr3_aa: ASSAPWNKGVEAF

cdr3_length: 12
v_call: TRBV20-1
j_call: TRBJ1-1
cdr3_aa: SAQPGGENTEAF

cdr3_length: 13
v_call: TRBV9
j_call: TRBJ2-1
cdr3_aa: ASSVGGLDLGEQF

cdr3_length: 11
v_call: TRBV7-8
j_call: -
cdr3_aa: ASSVGTTYEQY

cdr3_length: 12
v_call: TRBV5-1
j_call: TRBJ1-1
cdr3_aa: ASSLSSRDTEAF

cdr3_length: 13
v_call: TRBV19
j_call: TRBJ1-2
cdr3_aa: ASSIERGSNYGYT

cdr3_length: 13
v_call: TRBV9
j_call: TRBJ2-3
cdr3_aa: ASSLKPSGTDTQY